This T cell receptor beta chain came from a study of blood T cell repertoires in COVID-19. About the research overall: COVID-19 samples from acute and convalescent phases originated in the United States, Italy and Spain. In each case, the material was cDNA or gDNA derived from T cells, B-cell-depleted T cells, or PBMCs.

Original data processing: Reference gene primer amplification yielded estimated nucleated cell counts. Profiling relied on immunoSEQ multiplex PCR, and the TCRdb table lists in-frame clones only, not all of them. V and J calls and clone size come straight from that table; D and trimming were deduced from the DNA. This sample carries 55,000 to 70,000 clones, around three quarters of them seen once, and the ten largest clones take roughly 20%. The clonotype was recovered from a human donor in a cohort sampled during active COVID-19. The sample comprised peripheral blood.

CDR3 DNA: TGCGCCAGCAGCCAAGATAATGGACTAGCGGGAACAGATACGCAGTATTTT. This codes for CASSQDNGLAGTDTQYF. The V gene is TRBV4-3, the J gene TRBJ2-3; TRBD2 aligns across 12 bases. Unmatched junction bases numbered 4, after V lost 0 bases and J lost 3 bases. Germline V CDR1 and CDR2: LGHNA, YSLEER. This CDR3 has 17 amino acids.